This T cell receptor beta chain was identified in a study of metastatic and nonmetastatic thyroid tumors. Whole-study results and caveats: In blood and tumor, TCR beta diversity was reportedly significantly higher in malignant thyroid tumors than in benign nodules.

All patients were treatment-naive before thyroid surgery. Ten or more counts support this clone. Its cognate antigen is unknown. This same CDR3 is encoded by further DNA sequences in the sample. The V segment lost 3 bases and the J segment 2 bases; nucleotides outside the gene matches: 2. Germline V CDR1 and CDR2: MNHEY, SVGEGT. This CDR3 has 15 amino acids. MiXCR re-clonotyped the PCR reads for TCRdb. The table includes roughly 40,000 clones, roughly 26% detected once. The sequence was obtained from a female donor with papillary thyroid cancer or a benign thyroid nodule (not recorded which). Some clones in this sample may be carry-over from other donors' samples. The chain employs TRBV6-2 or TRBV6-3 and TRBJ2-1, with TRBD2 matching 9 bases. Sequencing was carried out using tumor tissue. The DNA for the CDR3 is TGTGCCAGCAGTTATTTAGCGGGGGCCTACAATGAGCAGTTCTTC. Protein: CASSYLAGAYNEQFF.